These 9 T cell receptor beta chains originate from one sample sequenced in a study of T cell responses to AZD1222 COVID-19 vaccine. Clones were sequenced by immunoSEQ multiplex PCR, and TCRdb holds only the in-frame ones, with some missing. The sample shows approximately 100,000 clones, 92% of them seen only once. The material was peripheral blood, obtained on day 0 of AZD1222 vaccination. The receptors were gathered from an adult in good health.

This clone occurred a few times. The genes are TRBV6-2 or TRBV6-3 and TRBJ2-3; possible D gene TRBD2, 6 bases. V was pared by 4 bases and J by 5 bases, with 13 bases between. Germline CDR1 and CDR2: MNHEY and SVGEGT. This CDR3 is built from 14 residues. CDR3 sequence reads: CASSLGLVGDTQYF. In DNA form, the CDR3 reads TGTGCCAGCAGTTTGGGACTCGTCGGAGATACGCAGTATTTT.

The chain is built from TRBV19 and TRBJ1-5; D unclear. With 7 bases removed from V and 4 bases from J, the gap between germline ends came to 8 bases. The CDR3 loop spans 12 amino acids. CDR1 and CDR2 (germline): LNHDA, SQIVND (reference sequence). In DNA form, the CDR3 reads TGTGCCAGTACCGAACCGAATCAGCCCCAGCATTTT. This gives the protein CASTEPNQPQHF.

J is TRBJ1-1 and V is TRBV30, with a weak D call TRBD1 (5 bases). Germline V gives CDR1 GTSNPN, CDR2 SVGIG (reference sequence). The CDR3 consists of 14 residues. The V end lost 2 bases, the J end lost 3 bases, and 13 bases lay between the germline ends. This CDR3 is CAWSSTRGDTEAFF. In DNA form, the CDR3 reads TGTGCCTGGAGTTCGACCCGAGGGGACACTGAAGCTTTCTTT.

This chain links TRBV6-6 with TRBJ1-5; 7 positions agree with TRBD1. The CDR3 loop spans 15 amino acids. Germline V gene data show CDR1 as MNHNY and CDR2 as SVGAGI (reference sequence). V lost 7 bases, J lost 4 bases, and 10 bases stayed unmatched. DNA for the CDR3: TGTGCCAGCACTCAAGACAGGGCGGTAAATCAGCCCCAGCATTTT. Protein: CASTQDRAVNQPQHF.

The CDR3 nucleotides read TGTGCCAGCACCTCAAGGGGGCGCCCAGATACGCAGTATTTT. This encodes CASTSRGRPDTQYF. J is TRBJ2-3 and V is TRBV14; 7 positions match TRBD1. The CDR3 loop spans 14 amino acids. Looked up from germline, CDR1 is SGHDN and CDR2 is FVKESK. The V and J ends lost 7 bases and 4 bases, in that order; junction bases with no gene match: 8.

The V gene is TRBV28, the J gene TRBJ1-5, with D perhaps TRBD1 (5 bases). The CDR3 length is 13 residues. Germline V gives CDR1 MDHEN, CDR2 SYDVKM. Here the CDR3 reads CGAGGVGNQPQHF. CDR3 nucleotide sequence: TGTGGCGCCGGAGGGGTCGGCAATCAGCCCCAGCATTTT.

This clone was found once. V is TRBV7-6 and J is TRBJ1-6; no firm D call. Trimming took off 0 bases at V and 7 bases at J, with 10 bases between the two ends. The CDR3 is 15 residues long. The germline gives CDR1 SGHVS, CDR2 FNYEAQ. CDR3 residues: CASSLAYLDNSPLHF. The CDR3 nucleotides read TGTGCCAGCAGCTTAGCGTACTTAGACAATTCACCCCTCCACTTT. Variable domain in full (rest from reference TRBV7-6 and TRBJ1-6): GAGVSQSPRYKVTKRGQDVALRCDPISGHVSLYWYRQALGQGPEFLTYFNYEAQQDKSGLPNDRFSAERPEGSISTLTIQRTEQRDSAMYRCASSLAYLDNSPLHFGNGTRLTVT.

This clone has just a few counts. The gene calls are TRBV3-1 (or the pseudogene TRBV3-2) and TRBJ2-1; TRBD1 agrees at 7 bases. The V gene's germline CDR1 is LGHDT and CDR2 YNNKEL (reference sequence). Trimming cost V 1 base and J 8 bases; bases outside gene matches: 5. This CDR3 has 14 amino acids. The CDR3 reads CASSQVDRRDEQFF. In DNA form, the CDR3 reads TGTGCCAGCAGCCAAGTGGACAGGCGAGATGAGCAGTTCTTC.

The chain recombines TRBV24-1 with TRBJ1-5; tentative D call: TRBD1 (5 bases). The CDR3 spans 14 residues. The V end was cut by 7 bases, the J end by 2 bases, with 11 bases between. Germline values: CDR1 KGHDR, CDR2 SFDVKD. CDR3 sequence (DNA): TGTGCCACCAGCCCCGGGGCTCGCAATCAGCCCCAGCATTTT. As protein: CATSPGARNQPQHF.